A single sample is the source of the 16 T cell receptor beta chains below, sequenced in a study of blood T cell repertoires in COVID-19. The data were produced by immunoSEQ multiplex PCR, yet TCRdb's version contains in-frame clones alone and is incomplete. The data hold tens of thousands of clones, with approximately 83% observed a single time. The sequenced sample was peripheral blood. The receptors were gathered from a human donor in a cohort sampled during active COVID-19.

The CDR3 region is CASSDPGQGMNTEAFF. The CDR3 region has the DNA TGTGCCAGCAGTGACCCTGGACAGGGAATGAACACTGAAGCTTTCTTT. V and J are TRBV6-1 and TRBJ1-1, with 8 bases identical to TRBD1. After removal of 3 bases from V and 0 bases from J, the junction contained 6 bases not matched to a gene. Germline V gene lookup returns CDR1 MNHNS and CDR2 SASEGT. The CDR3 has 16 residues.

The rearrangement uses TRBV13 and TRBJ2-3; TRBD2 aligns across 13 bases. The V segment lost 2 bases and the J segment 3 bases; nucleotides outside the gene matches: 8. Per the germline V gene, CDR1 is PRHDT and CDR2 is FYEKMQ (reference sequence). The CDR3 spans 18 residues. The CDR3 sequence is CASSLRALAGGPTDTQYF. The CDR3 DNA reads TGTGCCAGCAGCTTAAGGGCACTAGCGGGGGGGCCGACAGATACGCAGTATTTT.

This chain connects TRBV9 to TRBJ1-1; D is uncertain. The V end lost 0 bases, the J end lost 0 bases, and 6 bases lay between the germline ends. The germline V gene has CDR1 SGDLS and CDR2 YYNGEE. The CDR3 runs 14 residues. CDR3 in DNA: TGTGCCAGCAGCGTAGAAGCCTTGAACACTGAAGCTTTCTTT. Its translation is CASSVEALNTEAFF.

The chain has TRBV4-1 and TRBJ1-1; possibly TRBD1 for D (5 bases). V gave up 1 base and J gave up 7 bases, with 10 bases separating them. The CDR3 has 13 residues. The germline CDR1 and CDR2 sequences are MGHRA and YSYEKL. The CDR3 nucleotides are TGCGCCAGCAGCCAAGGGGGGGAGCGTGAAGCTTTCTTT. Amino acids: CASSQGGEREAFF.

The rearrangement uses TRBV1 and TRBJ1-6. TRBV1 is a documented pseudogene. The CDR3 spans 17 residues. The CDR3 DNA reads TGCACCAGCAGCCAAGATCCGAGGGGGGGGACGGCTTCACCCCTCCACTTT. Residues: CTSSQDPRGGTASPLHF.

This clone has just one count. The chain uses TRBV19 and TRBJ2-3; TRBD1 matches 9 bases. Trimming at V came to 6 bases and at J to 0 bases, leaving 1 base not matched to a gene. The CDR3 sequence is 14 residues long. The germline V gene encodes CDR1 LNHDA and CDR2 SQIVND (reference sequence). The DNA of the CDR3 is TGTGCCAGTAGACAGGGGGCTAGCACAGATACGCAGTATTTT. Amino acid sequence: CASRQGASTDTQYF. The full variable domain, its missing parts supplied by reference TRBV19 and TRBJ2-3, is DGGITQSPKYLFRKEGQNVTLSCEQNLNHDAMYWYRQDPGQGLRLIYYSQIVNDFQKGDIAEGYSVSREKKESFPLTVTSAQKNPTAFYLCASRQGASTDTQYFGPGTRLTVL.

The chain links TRBV18 to TRBJ1-4; 7 nucleotides line up with TRBD1. V lost 3 bases to trimming and J lost 8 bases; unmatched junction nucleotides: 9. The CDR3 extends over 15 amino acids. Per the germline V gene, CDR1 is KGHSH and CDR2 is LQKENI. CDR3 in amino acids: CASSPNYRGGEKLFF. The CDR3 DNA reads as TGTGCCAGCTCACCGAACTACAGGGGTGGCGAAAAACTGTTTTTT.

This chain connects TRBV3-1 (or the pseudogene TRBV3-2) to TRBJ2-1; 7 bases line up with TRBD2. Germline CDR1 reads LGHDT; CDR2 reads YNNKEL (reference sequence). The CDR3 has 17 amino acids. V shed 1 base, J shed 3 bases, and the junction held 9 bases outside the gene matches. The CDR3 nucleotides are TGTGCCAGCAGCCAAGGTGCGGTTTCTAGCGGCTACAATGAGCAGTTCTTC. Protein sequence: CASSQGAVSSGYNEQFF.

CDR3 DNA: TGTGCCAGCAGTTACGAAGCGGGGGAGTTCGAGCAGTACTTC. It is translated as CASSYEAGEFEQYF. This sequence joins TRBV6-2 or TRBV6-3 and TRBJ2-7, with 8 positions matching TRBD2. This CDR3 is 14 amino acids long. Germline CDR1 and CDR2: MNHEY and SVGEGT. With 2 bases clipped from V and 6 bases from J, the junction kept 6 bases outside the gene matches.

In this sample, this clone turned up a few times. The chain combines TRBV6-1 with TRBJ1-5, with 7 positions matching TRBD1. Germline assignment: CDR1 MNHNS and CDR2 SASEGT. This CDR3 is 14 amino acids long. Germline trimming cut 3 bases from V and 4 bases from J; bases unmatched to any gene: 3. The CDR3 DNA reads as TGTGCCAGCAGTGACGGGGACAGAAATCAGCCCCAGCATTTT. Protein: CASSDGDRNQPQHF.

This clone has a handful of counts. This chain joins TRBV7-9 and TRBJ1-4, with D possibly matching TRBD1 (5 bases). The V gene lost 3 bases and the J gene lost 2 bases, with 7 bases spanning the gap. The CDR3 is made up of 14 amino acids. The germline gives CDR1 SEHNR, CDR2 FQNEAQ (reference sequence). In DNA form, the CDR3 reads TGTGCCAGCAGCTTGGGGGGGACTAATGAAAAACTGTTTTTT. Residues: CASSLGGTNEKLFF.

This clone was found once. The gene calls are TRBV18 and TRBJ2-3; possible D gene TRBD2, 6 bases. The CDR3 is made up of 15 amino acids. The ends were cut back, 6 bases at V and 1 base at J, with 14 bases in the middle. CDR1 is KGHSH, CDR2 LQKENI, per germline. The CDR3 protein is CASSPRGIGTDTQYF. The CDR3 bases are TGTGCCAGCTCGCCGCGGGGAATTGGCACAGATACGCAGTATTTT.

This sequence joins TRBV19 and TRBJ2-2; possibly TRBD1 for D (6 bases). CDR3 length: 13 amino acids. The germline V gene has CDR1 LNHDA and CDR2 SQIVND (reference sequence). Trimming took off 10 bases at V and 4 bases at J, with 13 bases between the two ends. CDR3: CAIQTGGTGELFF. The CDR3 DNA follows: TGTGCCATACAGACAGGAGGCACCGGGGAGCTGTTTTTT.

This sequence joins TRBV11-2 and TRBJ1-2, with TRBD1 matching 7 bases. V shed 4 bases and J 3 bases; nucleotides not matched to a gene: 2. The CDR3 covers 13 residues. From germline, CDR1 is SGHAT and CDR2 FQNNGV. CDR3 sequence reads: CASSYGQDYGYTF. The CDR3 nucleotides are TGTGCCAGCAGCTATGGACAGGACTATGGCTACACCTTC.

This clone came up a few times. The rearrangement joins TRBV29-1 to TRBJ2-5; 8 nucleotides match TRBD1. Losses at the gene ends were 4 bases for V and 5 bases for J; bases not matched to a gene: 3. Germline lookup yields CDR1 SQVTM and CDR2 ANQGSEA. The CDR3 has 12 amino acids. CDR3 bases: TGCAGCGTTGTGACAGGGGTGGAGACCCAGTACTTC. Protein: CSVVTGVETQYF. Full variable domain (outside the CDR3, taken from reference TRBV29-1 and TRBJ2-5): SAVISQKPSRDICQRGTSLTIQCQVDSQVTMMFWYRQQPGQSLTLIATANQGSEATYESGFVIDKFPISRPNLTFSTLTVSNMSPEDSSIYLCSVVTGVETQYFGPGTRLLVL.

The chain links TRBV10-3 to TRBJ1-4, with TRBD1 identical over 9 bases. The CDR3 loop spans 13 amino acids. Germline V gene lookup returns CDR1 ENHRY and CDR2 SYGVKD. The ends lost 5 bases at V and 7 bases at J; junction bases unmatched: 2. In DNA form, the CDR3 reads TGTGCCATCAGTATGACAGGGGGTGAAAAACTGTTTTTT. Protein: CAISMTGGEKLFF.